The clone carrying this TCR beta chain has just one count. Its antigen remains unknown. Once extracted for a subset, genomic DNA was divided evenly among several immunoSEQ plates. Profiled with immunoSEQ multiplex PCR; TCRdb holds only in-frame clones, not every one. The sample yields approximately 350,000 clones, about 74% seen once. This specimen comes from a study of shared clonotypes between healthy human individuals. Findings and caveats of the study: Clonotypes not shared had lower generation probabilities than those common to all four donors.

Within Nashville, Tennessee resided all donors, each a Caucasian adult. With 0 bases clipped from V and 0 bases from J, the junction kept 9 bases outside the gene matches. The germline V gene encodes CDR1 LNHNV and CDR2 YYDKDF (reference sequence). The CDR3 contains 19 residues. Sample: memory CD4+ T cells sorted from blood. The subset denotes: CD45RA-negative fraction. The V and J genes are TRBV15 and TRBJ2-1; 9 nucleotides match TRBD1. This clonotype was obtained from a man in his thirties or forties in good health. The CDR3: CATSREQGALQSSYNEQFF. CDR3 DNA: TGTGCCACCAGCAGAGAACAGGGGGCGCTTCAAAGCTCCTACAATGAGCAGTTCTTC.